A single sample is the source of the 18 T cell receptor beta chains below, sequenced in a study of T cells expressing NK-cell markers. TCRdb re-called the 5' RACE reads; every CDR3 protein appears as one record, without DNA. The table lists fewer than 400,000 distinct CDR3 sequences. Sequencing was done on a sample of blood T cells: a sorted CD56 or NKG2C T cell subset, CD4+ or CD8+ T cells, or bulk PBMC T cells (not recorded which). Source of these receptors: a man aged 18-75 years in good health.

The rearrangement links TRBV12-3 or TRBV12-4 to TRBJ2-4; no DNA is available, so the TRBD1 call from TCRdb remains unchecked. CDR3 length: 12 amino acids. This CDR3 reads CASSLTGDQRYF.

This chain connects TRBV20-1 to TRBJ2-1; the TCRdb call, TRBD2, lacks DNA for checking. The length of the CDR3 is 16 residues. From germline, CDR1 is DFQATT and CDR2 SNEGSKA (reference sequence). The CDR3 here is CSARPRLAGLNNEQFF.

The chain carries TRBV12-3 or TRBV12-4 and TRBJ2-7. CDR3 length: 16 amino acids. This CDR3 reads CASSLRRTKLTYEQYF.

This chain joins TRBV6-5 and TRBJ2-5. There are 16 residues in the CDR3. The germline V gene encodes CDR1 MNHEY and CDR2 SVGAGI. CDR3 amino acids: CASTFGVAGAQETQYF.

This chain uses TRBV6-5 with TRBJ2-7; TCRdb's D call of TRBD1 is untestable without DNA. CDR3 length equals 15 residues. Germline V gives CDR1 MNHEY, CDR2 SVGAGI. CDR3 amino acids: CASSYPGTFTYEQYF.

The CDR3 region is CASISSAGTMTEQFF. The chain is built from TRBV7-6 and TRBJ2-1; as DNA is missing, the TRBD1 call by TCRdb cannot be tested. The CDR3 runs 15 residues. The germline V gene has CDR1 SGHVS and CDR2 FNYEAQ.

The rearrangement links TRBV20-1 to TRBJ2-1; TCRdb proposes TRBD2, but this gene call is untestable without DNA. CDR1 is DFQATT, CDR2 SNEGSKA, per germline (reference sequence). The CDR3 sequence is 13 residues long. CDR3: CSARRVAYNEQFF.

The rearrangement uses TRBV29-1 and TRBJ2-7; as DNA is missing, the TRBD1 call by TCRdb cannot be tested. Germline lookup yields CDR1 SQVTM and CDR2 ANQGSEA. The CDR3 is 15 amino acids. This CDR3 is CSVLPGQGGPYEQYF.

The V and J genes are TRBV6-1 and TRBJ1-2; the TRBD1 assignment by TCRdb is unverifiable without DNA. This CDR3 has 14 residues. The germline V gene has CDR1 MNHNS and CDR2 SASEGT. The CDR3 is CASFGTGSNYGYTF.

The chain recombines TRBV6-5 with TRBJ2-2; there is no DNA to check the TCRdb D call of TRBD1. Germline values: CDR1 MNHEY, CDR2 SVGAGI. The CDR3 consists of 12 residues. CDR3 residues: CASNQGPGSCFF.

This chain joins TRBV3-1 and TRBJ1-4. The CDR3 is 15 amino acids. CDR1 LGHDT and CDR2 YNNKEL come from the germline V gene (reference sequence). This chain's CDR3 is CASRAGGTTNEKLFF.

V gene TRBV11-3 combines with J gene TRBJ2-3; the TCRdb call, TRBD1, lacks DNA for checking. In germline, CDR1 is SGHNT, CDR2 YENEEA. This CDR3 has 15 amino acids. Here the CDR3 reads CASSLGTVTTDTQYF. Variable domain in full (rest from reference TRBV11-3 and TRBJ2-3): EAGVVQSPRYKIIEKKQPVAFWCNPISGHNTLYWYLQNLGQGPELLIRYENEEAVDDSQLPKDRFSAERLKGVDSTLKIQPAELGDSAVYLCASSLGTVTTDTQYFGPGTRLTVL.

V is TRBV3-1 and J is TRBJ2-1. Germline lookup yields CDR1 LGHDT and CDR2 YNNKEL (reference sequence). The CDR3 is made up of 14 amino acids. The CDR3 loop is CASSQEDTYNEQFF.

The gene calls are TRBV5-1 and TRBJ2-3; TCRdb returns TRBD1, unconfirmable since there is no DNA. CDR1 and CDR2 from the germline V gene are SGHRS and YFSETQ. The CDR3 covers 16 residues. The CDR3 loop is CASSLDGRGVGDTQYF.

This CDR3 is CASSLLGMGGDTEAFF. The chain couples TRBV27 to TRBJ1-1; TCRdb gives TRBD1 as the D gene, but with no DNA this cannot be confirmed. The CDR3 contains 16 residues. The germline V gene has CDR1 MNHEY and CDR2 SMNVEV (reference sequence).

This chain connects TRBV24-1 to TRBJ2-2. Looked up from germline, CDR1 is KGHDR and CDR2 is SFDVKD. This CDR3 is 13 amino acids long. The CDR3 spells CATSLGIGGELFF.

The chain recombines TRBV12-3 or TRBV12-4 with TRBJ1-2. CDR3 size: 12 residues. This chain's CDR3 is CASSLWVGGYTF.

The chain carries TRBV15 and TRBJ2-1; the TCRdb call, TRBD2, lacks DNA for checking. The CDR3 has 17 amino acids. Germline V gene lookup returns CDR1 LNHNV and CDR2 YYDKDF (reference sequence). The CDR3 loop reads CATSRSRAGSSYNEQFF.